In its sample, the clone carrying this T cell receptor beta chain was seen many times. What it binds is unknown. The authors produced cDNA by 5'RACE using 10-nucleotide random UMIs. TCRdb itself ran the 5' RACE reads through MiXCR, one entry per CDR3 protein. The profile shows tens of thousands of distinct CDR3 sequences, 4.8% of them singletons. Trimming removed 0 bases from V and 9 bases from J; junction bases left unmatched: 2. CDR1 SGHRS and CDR2 YFSETQ come from the germline V gene. This CDR3 region has 14 residues. This record comes from a study of neurological immune-mediated disorders. Study-level background: For the 34 multiple sclerosis patients, the disease was relapsing-remitting in 31 and secondary progressive in 3.

Study-wide findings and caveats: Across subjects, no CDR3 amino acid sequence appeared in expanded clones of more than one subject, a finding that suggested private repertoires in all groups.

The sequence was obtained from a woman between 65 and 79 years old with multiple sclerosis. V gene TRBV5-1 combines with J gene TRBJ2-1; 11 positions agree with TRBD2. The sample taken for sequencing was PBMCs. In nucleotides, the CDR3 is TGCGCCAGCAGCTTGGACCTAGCGGGAGGTGAGCAGTTCTTC. It encodes CASSLDLAGGEQFF.